The sequence of this TCR beta chain was determined in a study of blood T cell repertoires in COVID-19. CDR1 SGHNT and CDR2 YYREEE come from the germline V gene (reference sequence). J was trimmed by 4 bases and V by 6 bases; bases with no gene match: 16. CDR3 length: 17 amino acids. As originally analysed: Estimated nucleated cell counts came from reference gene primer amplification. Method: immunoSEQ multiplex PCR; TCRdb's copy keeps in-frame clones and lacks some. V and J calls and clone size are those listed in that table; D and trimming were worked out from the DNA. The sample contains 200,000 or so clones, 70% to 85% of which appear only once.

Source material: peripheral blood. The sequence derives from a human donor in a cohort sampled during active COVID-19. The rearrangement uses TRBV5-4 and TRBJ2-1; 7 bases match TRBD2. For the CDR3, the DNA is TGTGCCAGCACCCCGGGGGGAGAGGGAGGGGATTACAATGAGCAGTTCTTC. Protein product: CASTPGGEGGDYNEQFF.